Listed here are 7 T cell receptor beta chains from one sample, sequenced in a study of CD8 T cells in ankylosing spondylitis. TCRdb reanalysed the 5' RACE reads using MiXCR and keeps one entry per CDR3 protein. This table has some 150,000 distinct CDR3 sequences, about 10% appearing once. The sample was blood, either unsorted or a sorted T cell fraction (not recorded which). Receptor source: a female donor with ankylosing spondylitis or in good health (not recorded which).

This clonotype has just a few counts. The chain is built from TRBV9 and TRBJ2-6; no reliable D call. The germline V gene encodes CDR1 SGDLS and CDR2 YYNGEE. The CDR3 is 16 residues long. V was clipped by 0 bases and J by 2 bases, with 9 bases between them. The CDR3 DNA follows: TGTGCCAGCAGCGTAGTACCCGGGCCTGGGGCCAACGTCCTGACTTTC. This encodes CASSVVPGPGANVLTF.

This clonotype was observed a few times. The chain couples TRBV5-4 to TRBJ2-2, with 12 positions matching TRBD2. The CDR3 is made up of 16 amino acids. Germline V CDR1 and CDR2: SGHNT, YYREEE (reference sequence). V shed 4 bases and J 6 bases; nucleotides not matched to a gene: 7. The CDR3 DNA reads TGTGCCAGCAGCCTGGCTAGACTAGCGGGAGCCGGGGAGCTGTTTTTT. It translates to CASSLARLAGAGELFF.

This clonotype was recorded many times. The chain couples TRBV11-2 to TRBJ2-3; D gene ambiguous. V gave up 0 bases and J gave up 6 bases, with 13 bases separating them. This CDR3 is built from 15 residues. Per the germline V gene, CDR1 is SGHAT and CDR2 is FQNNGV. This chain's CDR3 is CASSLEPPPRDTQYF. CDR3 bases: TGTGCCAGCAGCTTAGAACCCCCTCCCCGGGATACGCAGTATTTT.

The sample holds many counts of this clonotype. This chain links TRBV3-1 with TRBJ2-7; 7 positions agree with TRBD1. The J segment lost 3 bases and the V segment lost 4 bases, leaving 9 bases of the junction unmatched. Looked up from germline, CDR1 is LGHDT and CDR2 is YNNKEL (reference sequence). The CDR3 is 15 residues long. This CDR3 is CASSPQTGTDYEQYF. CDR3 nucleotide sequence: TGTGCCAGCAGCCCGCAAACCGGGACAGACTACGAGCAGTACTTC.

This clonotype has more than one count but fewer than ten. J is TRBJ1-2 and V is TRBV12-3 or TRBV12-4, with TRBD1 identical over 9 bases. V lost 6 bases and J lost 3; bases outside the gene matches: 2. The CDR3 totals 13 residues. CDR3 DNA: TGTGCCAGCAGCGGACAGGGGCACTATGGCTACACCTTC. Its protein product is CASSGQGHYGYTF.

This clonotype was detected ten times or more. The chain is built from TRBV29-1 and TRBJ2-2; the match to TRBD1 covers 11 bases. Per the germline V gene, CDR1 is SQVTM and CDR2 is ANQGSEA. J was trimmed by 7 bases and V by 4 bases; bases with no gene match: 8. This CDR3 region has 15 residues. For the CDR3, the DNA is TGCAGCGTTGGCCCGGGACAGGGGGTCGTCGGGGAGCTGTTTTTT. Protein product: CSVGPGQGVVGELFF.

This clonotype came up many times. The chain recombines TRBV7-2 with TRBJ2-3; a weak D match, TRBD2 (5 bases). The germline V gene has CDR1 SGHTA and CDR2 FQGNSA. The CDR3 is made up of 13 amino acids. The ends were cut back, 4 bases at V and 8 bases at J, with 13 bases in the middle. CDR3 loop: CASSWYRAGTQYF. In nucleotides, the CDR3 is TGTGCCAGCAGCTGGTACCGGGCGGGTACGCAGTATTTT.